This T cell receptor beta chain was observed in a study of neurological immune-mediated disorders. Germline lookup yields CDR1 MNHNS and CDR2 SASEGT. The CDR3 runs 12 residues. This clonotype showed up just a few times. The starting material, 2 million PBMCs stored at -80 C, gave rise to the unsorted libraries. Each sequencing run yielded over 170 million TCR-beta sequences from 15-18 subjects. From the 5' RACE reads, TCRdb called clonotypes with MiXCR, one entry per CDR3 protein. The table records about 46,000 distinct CDR3 sequences, 3% of them present only once. The chain employs TRBV6-1 and TRBJ2-7; D possibly corresponds to TRBD1 (5 bases). The origin of this receptor is a woman aged 45-65 years with multiple sclerosis. Sequenced sample: PBMCs. The CDR3 DNA sequence: TGTGACAGCAGTACAGGCGATTACGAGCAGTACGTC. This translates into CDSSTGDYEQYV.